This T cell receptor beta chain comes out of a study of blood T cell repertoires in COVID-19. Measured with immunoSEQ multiplex PCR; TCRdb has only the in-frame clones, and not every one. This table holds about 240,000 clones, 80% to 90% found once. The V gene end was trimmed by 3 bases and the J gene end by 1 base; junction bases not matched to a gene: 2. Germline loops: CDR1 SGDLS, CDR2 YYNGEE. The CDR3 runs 16 residues. The sample taken for sequencing was peripheral blood. The TCR comes from a woman between 70 and 85 years old with acute or convalescent COVID-19. The J gene is TRBJ2-3, the V gene TRBV9; 13 nucleotides align to TRBD2. The CDR3 spells CASSEGTSGGTDTQYF. CDR3 coding DNA: TGTGCCAGCAGCGAAGGGACTAGCGGGGGCACAGATACGCAGTATTTT.